A selection of T cell receptor beta chains follows, all from one sample in a study of shared clonotypes between healthy human individuals. This table comes from immunoSEQ multiplex PCR, and its TCRdb copy is limited to in-frame clones, with some not included. The sample carries around 2.1 million clones, approximately 94% recorded once. Material: naive CD4+ T cells sorted from blood. The source is a man between 18 and 29 years old in good health. The CDR3 runs from the conserved cysteine through the conserved F or W. The order of the fields is J gene, V gene, D gene, CDR3 DNA, CDR3 protein. D genes are given only for firm matches.

J: TRBJ1-5
V: TRBV19
D: TRBD1
DNA: TGTGCCAGTAGTCTCTTGACAGGGAATCAGCCCCAGCATTTT
CDR3: CASSLLTGNQPQHF

J: TRBJ1-1
V: TRBV4-3
D: NA
DNA: TGCGCCAGCAGCCAACAGGGTCCAACTGAAGCTTTCTTT
CDR3: CASSQQGPTEAFF

J: TRBJ1-5
V: TRBV19
D: TRBD1
DNA: TGTGCCAGTAGTATAGATCTAACGGGACAGGGATTGAGCAATCAGCCCCAGCATTTT
CDR3: CASSIDLTGQGLSNQPQHF

J: TRBJ1-1
V: TRBV7-9
D: TRBD1
DNA: TGTGCCAGCAGCTTAGAAGGGGGCTCGGGAGCTTTCTTT
CDR3: CASSLEGGSGAFF

J: TRBJ2-4
V: TRBV25-1
D: NA
DNA: TGTGCCAGCAGTGAAACTACAGTAGCCAAAAACATTCAGTACTTC
CDR3: CASSETTVAKNIQYF

J: TRBJ1-2
V: TRBV7-9
D: NA
DNA: TGTGCCAGCAGCTCAGCGGACAACTTAAGGGGCTACACCTTC
CDR3: CASSSADNLRGYTF

J: TRBJ2-2
V: TRBV7-9
D: NA
DNA: TGTGCCAGCAGCCAAACGCAGGGGAACACCGGGGAGCTGTTTTTT
CDR3: CASSQTQGNTGELFF

J: TRBJ2-5
V: TRBV6-5
D: NA
DNA: TGTGCCAGCAGTTACGTCCCCGGGGAAGAGACCCAGTACTTC
CDR3: CASSYVPGEETQYF

J: TRBJ1-1
V: TRBV11-2
D: TRBD1
DNA: TGTGCCAGCAGCCCGGGACAGGGGGCTAGATATACTGAAGCTTTCTTT
CDR3: CASSPGQGARYTEAFF

J: TRBJ2-5
V: TRBV30
D: NA
DNA: TGTGCCTGGAGTGATAACCCCTCGGAGACCCAGTACTTC
CDR3: CAWSDNPSETQYF